Each of the 20 T cell receptor beta chains below was sequenced from the same sample in a study of T cells in Graves' hyperthyroidism and ophthalmopathy. Regions amplified from RNA transcripts were the TCR beta CDR3 regions. TCR CDR3 underwent first-round RT-PCR with the HTBI primer set. TCRdb re-called the multiplex PCR reads with MiXCR, one entry per CDR3 protein. The sample has about 570,000 distinct CDR3 sequences; about 43% are singletons. Specimen: peripheral blood or thyroid tissue (not recorded which). Receptors were obtained from an adult woman with Graves' disease, either hyperthyroidism or ophthalmopathy (not recorded which).

The chain links TRBV7-2 to TRBJ1-6; 7 bases are shared with TRBD1. Germline V gene sequence: CDR1 SGHTA, CDR2 FQGNSA. V trimming: 8 bases; J trimming: 7 bases; junction bases outside the gene matches: 5. This CDR3 spans 13 amino acids. CDR3 protein: CASGDSSNSPLHF. The DNA for the CDR3 is TGTGCCAGCGGGGACAGCTCCAATTCACCCCTCCACTTT.

This clonotype is a singleton in its sample. The V and J genes are TRBV5-1 and TRBJ1-6; D is undetermined. Trimming left V 2 bases short and J 9 bases short, with 9 bases between. The CDR3 runs to 13 residues. In germline, CDR1 is SGHRS, CDR2 YFSETQ. CDR3 nucleotides: TGCGCCAGCAGCTTTGTCATTGGTTCACCCCTCCACTTT. This translates into CASSFVIGSPLHF. Based on the CDR3 plus reference TRBV5-1 and TRBJ1-6, the full variable domain is KAGVTQTPRYLIKTRGQQVTLSCSPISGHRSVSWYQQTPGQGLQFLFEYFSETQRNKGNFPGRFSGRQFSNSRSEMNVSTLELGDSALYLCASSFVIGSPLHFGNGTRLTVT.

This clonotype was recorded at least ten times. The V gene is TRBV7-9, the J gene TRBJ2-7, with 9 bases matching TRBD2. The V segment lost 5 bases and the J segment 3 bases; nucleotides outside the gene matches: 8. Germline lookup yields CDR1 SEHNR and CDR2 FQNEAQ (reference sequence). CDR3 length: 15 amino acids. The CDR3, as DNA: TGTGCCAGCAGCCCCCCGAGACTAGCGGTCTACGAGCAGTACTTC. This codes for CASSPPRLAVYEQYF.

In regard to this clonotype: A much larger clone is a single base away; this may be a read error. V usage is TRBV7-2 and J usage is TRBJ1-1, with unresolved D. CDR1 and CDR2 (germline): SGHTA, FQGNSA. This CDR3 spans 13 amino acids. V lost 3 bases to trimming and J lost 1 base, with 6 bases between them. This CDR3 is CASSFKRNTEAFF. In nucleotides, the CDR3 is TGTGCCAGCAGCTTCAAGAGGAACACTGAAGCTTTCTTT.

The genes are TRBV5-1 and TRBJ1-1, with D uncertain. The CDR3 covers 13 residues. V lost 0 bases, J lost 10 bases, and 13 bases lay in between. The germline V gene has CDR1 SGHRS and CDR2 YFSETQ. CDR3 sequence: CASSLAAGRRAFF. CDR3 nucleotide sequence: TGCGCCAGCAGCTTGGCCGCAGGAAGGAGAGCTTTCTTT.

This clonotype was counted at least ten times. The chain links TRBV10-3 to TRBJ2-5, with D tentatively TRBD1 (6 bases). The CDR3 runs to 13 residues. Germline-derived CDR1 and CDR2 are ENHRY and SYGVKD. Trimming took off 2 bases at V and 6 bases at J, with 10 bases between the two ends. The CDR3 sequence is CAISEAGEQTQYF. The DNA for the CDR3 is TGTGCCATCAGTGAGGCAGGGGAACAGACCCAGTACTTC.

The table lists this clonotype with many counts. V and J are TRBV20-1 and TRBJ1-5; D unresolved. Germline V gene lookup returns CDR1 DFQATT and CDR2 SNEGSKA (reference sequence). V lost 2 bases and J 2 bases, leaving 13 bases between the germline ends. This CDR3 region has 15 residues. CDR3 protein: CSARIGGIGNQPQHF. The CDR3 region has the DNA TGCAGTGCTAGAATTGGTGGGATCGGCAATCAGCCCCAGCATTTT.

The sample holds many counts of this clonotype. The chain carries TRBV4-1 and TRBJ2-5; tentatively, D is TRBD2 (5 bases). The CDR3 covers 16 residues. Trimming stripped 6 bases from V and 1 base from J, with 18 bases between. CDR1 and CDR2 (germline): MGHRA, YSYEKL. CDR3 coding DNA: TGCGCCAGCAGTCCCCTTTGGCGGAGGAGCCAAGAGACCCAGTACTTC. This codes for CASSPLWRRSQETQYF.

The sample holds a few counts of this clonotype. This chain connects TRBV29-1 to TRBJ2-5; tentative D call: TRBD2 (6 bases). Germline CDR1 reads SQVTM; CDR2 reads ANQGSEA. This CDR3 is built from 12 residues. Trimming left V 6 bases short and J 4 bases short, with 12 bases between. The CDR3, as DNA: TGCAGCGTAGGAACTAGCAGAGAGACCCAGTACTTC. Protein sequence: CSVGTSRETQYF.

This clonotype came up many times. The rearrangement uses TRBV28 and TRBJ1-2; a weak D match, TRBD1 (6 bases). Trimming removed 2 bases at V and 4 bases at J, with 11 bases between. The CDR3 has 14 residues. Germline V gene lookup returns CDR1 MDHEN and CDR2 SYDVKM. CDR3 in amino acids: CASSLGGTIYGYTF. The CDR3 nucleotides are TGTGCCAGCAGTTTAGGCGGGACAATCTATGGCTACACCTTC.

This clonotype has a handful of counts. This rearrangement joins TRBV24-1 to TRBJ2-5; tentatively, D is TRBD1 (5 bases). Germline CDR1 KGHDR, CDR2 SFDVKD. Trimming shortened V by 9 bases and J by 5 bases, and 12 bases separated the two germline ends. The CDR3 runs to 12 residues. CDR3 bases: TGTGCCACCGGGGTGACAGAGGAGACCCAGTACTTC. Encoded protein: CATGVTEETQYF.

The genes are TRBV20-1 and TRBJ2-7; D not resolved. The V and J ends lost 3 bases and 2 bases respectively, with 14 bases between them. CDR3 length: 14 amino acids. Germline-derived CDR1 and CDR2 are DFQATT and SNEGSKA (reference sequence). This CDR3 is CSASIQRYTYEQYF. The CDR3 region has the DNA TGCAGTGCTAGTATCCAGCGCTATACCTACGAGCAGTACTTC.

Only one count was recorded for this clonotype. The chain has TRBV10-3 and TRBJ1-1, with a weak D call TRBD1 (5 bases). Germline assignment: CDR1 ENHRY and CDR2 SYGVKD. CDR3 size: 15 residues. The V and J ends lost 4 bases and 5 bases respectively, with 17 bases between them. CDR3 amino acids: CAISGRVGKGTEAFF. In nucleotides, the CDR3 is TGTGCCATCAGTGGGAGGGTAGGGAAGGGGACTGAAGCTTTCTTT.

This clonotype was seen at least ten times. The rearrangement links TRBV12-3 or TRBV12-4 to TRBJ1-2; 8 nucleotides line up with TRBD1. V was pared by 4 bases and J by 6 bases, with 10 bases of the junction left unmatched. The CDR3 extends over 15 amino acids. The DNA for the CDR3 is TGTGCCAGCAGTTCCTGGGACAGGACCTCTGATGGCTACACCTTC. Its translation is CASSSWDRTSDGYTF.

As regards this clonotype: This sequence may be a read error, since a much larger clone differs from it by one base. The chain links TRBV9 to TRBJ2-5; D gene ambiguous. Germline CDR1 and CDR2: SGDLS and YYNGEE. The CDR3 has 14 amino acids. CDR3 amino acids: CASSQAQIQEAQYF. The CDR3 DNA reads TGTGCCAGCAGCCAAGCGCAAATCCAAGAGGCCCAGTACTTC.

This clonotype came up many times. CDR3 coding DNA: TGCGCCAGCAGCCAAGTAGCGGGTGGTAATGAAAAACTGTTTTTT. This gives the protein CASSQVAGGNEKLFF. The chain couples TRBV4-1 to TRBJ1-4; D not resolved. V lost 1 base to trimming and J lost 4 bases, with 10 bases between them. The germline V gene has CDR1 MGHRA and CDR2 YSYEKL. The length of the CDR3 is 15 residues.

The genes are TRBV7-2 and TRBJ2-7, with TRBD2 identical over 7 bases. V was clipped by 6 bases and J by 4 bases; unmatched bases: 12. The V gene's germline CDR1 is SGHTA and CDR2 FQGNSA. This CDR3 has 15 amino acids. The DNA for the CDR3 is TGTGCCAGCAGTGCTGGGGGGGGGATTGCATACGAGCAGTACTTC. It encodes CASSAGGGIAYEQYF. Using reference TRBV7-2 and TRBJ2-7 for the parts outside the CDR3, the full variable domain is GAGVSQSPSNKVTEKGKDVELRCDPISGHTALYWYRQSLGQGLEFLIYFQGNSAPDKSGLPSDRFSAERTGGSVSTLTIQRTQQEDSAVYLCASSAGGGIAYEQYFGPGTRLTVT.

The chain has TRBV10-3 and TRBJ2-7; 9 bases line up with TRBD2. CDR1 ENHRY and CDR2 SYGVKD come from the germline V gene. After removal of 8 bases from V and 5 bases from J, the junction contained 13 bases not matched to a gene. CDR3 length: 15 amino acids. CDR3 nucleotide sequence: TGTGCCATCGGTCCGGGGCGGGAGGGCGTCAACGAGCAGTACTTC. Amino acids: CAIGPGREGVNEQYF.

Written as DNA, the CDR3 is TGTGCCAGTAGACCGACCGGGACGGGCAATTCACCCCTCCACTTT. This encodes CASRPTGTGNSPLHF. The chain links TRBV19 to TRBJ1-6, with D maybe TRBD1 (5 bases). CDR3 length: 15 residues. The germline V and J ends were trimmed by 6 bases and 7 bases, with 16 bases remaining between them. Germline CDR1 LNHDA, CDR2 SQIVND (reference sequence).

The V and J genes are TRBV13 and TRBJ2-2, with 7 bases aligning to TRBD2. From germline, CDR1 is PRHDT and CDR2 FYEKMQ (reference sequence). V was pared by 5 bases and J by 7 bases, with 16 bases of the junction left unmatched. The CDR3 contains 17 residues. The CDR3 nucleotides read TGTGCCAGCAGCACCTGGACTAGTGACACGAACTACGGGGAGCTGTTTTTT. Translated, it gives CASSTWTSDTNYGELFF. Complete variable domain (other parts from reference TRBV13 and TRBJ2-2): AAGVIQSPRHLIKEKRETATLKCYPIPRHDTVYWYQQGPGQDPQFLISFYEKMQSDKGSIPDRFSAQQFSDYHSELNMSSLELGDSALYFCASSTWTSDTNYGELFFGEGSRLTVL.